This is a list of T cell receptor beta chains from one sample in a study of cytomegalovirus exposure and HLA in healthy donors. Assay used: immunoSEQ multiplex PCR; TCRdb lists only in-frame clones, some missing. The sample has some 180,000 clones; around 87% are singletons. Sequencing input: PBMCs. The source of these receptors is a boy aged 2 to 10 in good health and CMV-seronegative. CDR3s include the opening cysteine and the closing phenylalanine or tryptophan. D genes are given only for firm matches. Only some rows state a clone size, as once, few, many or a class for expanded clones.

D: TRBD2; size: NA; V: TRBV7-9; length: 18; J: TRBJ2-3; DNA: TGTGCCAGCAGCTTAGATTTAGCAGCGGGAGGCCTCAAGGATACGCAGTATTTT; CDR3: CASSLDLAAGGLKDTQYF
D: NA; size: NA; V: TRBV19; length: 15; J: TRBJ2-1; DNA: TGTGCCAGTAGCCTGAGGGGGGGGACCTACAATGAGCAGTTCTTC; CDR3: CASSLRGGTYNEQFF
D: TRBD2; size: NA; V: TRBV15; length: 17; J: TRBJ2-3; DNA: TGTGCCACCAGCAGAGTGAGGCTAGCGGATATCACAGATACGCAGTATTTT; CDR3: CATSRVRLADITDTQYF
D: NA; size: NA; V: TRBV5-1; length: 15; J: TRBJ1-3; DNA: TGCGCCAGCAGCAGTGGACTGAACTCTGGAAACACCATATATTTT; CDR3: CASSSGLNSGNTIYF
D: NA; size: NA; V: TRBV7-3; length: 15; J: TRBJ2-1; DNA: TGTGCCAGCAGCCCCTCCTGGACTTTTTACAATGAGCAGTTCTTC; CDR3: CASSPSWTFYNEQFF
D: NA; size: NA; V: TRBV9; length: 16; J: TRBJ2-2; DNA: TGTGCCAGCAGCGTAGGAGGAGGTCCAGGGGCCGGGGAGCTGTTTTTT; CDR3: CASSVGGGPGAGELFF
D: TRBD2; size: NA; V: TRBV5-6; length: 16; J: TRBJ2-7; DNA: TGTGCCAGCAGCTTGCGGACCTCCGGGACTAGGCACGAGCAGTACTTC; CDR3: CASSLRTSGTRHEQYF
D: TRBD1; size: NA; V: TRBV6-1; length: 14; J: TRBJ1-4; DNA: TGTGCCAGCCTACTGACAGGGGGCGGTGAAAAACTGTTTTTT; CDR3: CASLLTGGGEKLFF
D: NA; size: once; V: TRBV19; length: 15; J: TRBJ2-1; DNA: TGTGCCAGTTCTCGCGGAAGATTCTCCTACAATGAGCAGTTCTTC; CDR3: CASSRGRFSYNEQFF
D: TRBD2; size: NA; V: TRBV19; length: 16; J: TRBJ2-1; DNA: TGTGCCAGTAGTATCCAGAGACTAGCGGGGAACAATGAGCAGTTCTTC; CDR3: CASSIQRLAGNNEQFF
D: NA; size: NA; V: TRBV28; length: 16; J: TRBJ2-3; DNA: TGTGCCAGCACCCCCCTAGCCCGTGCTAGCACAGATACGCAGTATTTT; CDR3: CASTPLARASTDTQYF